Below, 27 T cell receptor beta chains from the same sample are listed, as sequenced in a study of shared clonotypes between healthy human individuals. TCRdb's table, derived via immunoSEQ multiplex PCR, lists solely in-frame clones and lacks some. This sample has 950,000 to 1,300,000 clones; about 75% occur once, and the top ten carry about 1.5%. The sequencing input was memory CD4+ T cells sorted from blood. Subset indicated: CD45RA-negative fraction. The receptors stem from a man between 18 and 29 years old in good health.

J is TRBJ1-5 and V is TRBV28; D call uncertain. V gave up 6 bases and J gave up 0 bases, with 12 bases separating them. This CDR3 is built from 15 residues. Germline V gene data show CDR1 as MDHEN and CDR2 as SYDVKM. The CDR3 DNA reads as TGTGCCAGCAGCCCCAACGTATATAGCAATCAGCCCCAGCATTTT. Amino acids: CASSPNVYSNQPQHF.

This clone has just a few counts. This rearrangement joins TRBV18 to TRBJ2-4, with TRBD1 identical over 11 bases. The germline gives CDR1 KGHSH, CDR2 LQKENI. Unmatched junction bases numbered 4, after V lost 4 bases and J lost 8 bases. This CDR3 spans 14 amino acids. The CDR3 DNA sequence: TGTGCCAGCTCACTTCCGGGACAGGGGGACATTCAGTACTTC. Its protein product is CASSLPGQGDIQYF.

The CDR3 bases are TGTGCCAGCGGGGACAGGGCTAATCAGCCCCAGCATTTT. Encoded protein: CASGDRANQPQHF. The chain is built from TRBV6-5 and TRBJ1-5; TRBD1 matches 9 bases. V was clipped by 8 bases and J by 4 bases; unmatched bases: 3. Per the germline V gene, CDR1 is MNHEY and CDR2 is SVGAGI. The CDR3 contains 13 residues.

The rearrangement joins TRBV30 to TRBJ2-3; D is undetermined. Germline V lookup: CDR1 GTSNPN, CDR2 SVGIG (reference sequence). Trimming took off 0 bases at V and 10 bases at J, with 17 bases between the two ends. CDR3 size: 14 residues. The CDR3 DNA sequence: TGTGCCTGGAGTGTATCTTTAGGTCAGAAGGCGCAGTATTTT. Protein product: CAWSVSLGQKAQYF. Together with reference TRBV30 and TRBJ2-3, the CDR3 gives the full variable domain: SQTIHQWPATLVQPVGSPLSLECTVEGTSNPNLYWYRQAAGRGLQLLFYSVGIGQISSEVPQNLSASRPQDRQFILSSKKLLLSDSGFYLCAWSVSLGQKAQYFGPGTRLTVL.

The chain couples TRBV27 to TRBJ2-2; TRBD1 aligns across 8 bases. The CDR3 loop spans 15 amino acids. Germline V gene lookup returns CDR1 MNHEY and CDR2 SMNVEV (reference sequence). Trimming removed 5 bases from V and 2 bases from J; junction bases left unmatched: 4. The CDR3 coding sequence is TGTGCCAGCAGTCGTGGACAGGGAAACACCGGGGAGCTGTTTTTT. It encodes CASSRGQGNTGELFF.

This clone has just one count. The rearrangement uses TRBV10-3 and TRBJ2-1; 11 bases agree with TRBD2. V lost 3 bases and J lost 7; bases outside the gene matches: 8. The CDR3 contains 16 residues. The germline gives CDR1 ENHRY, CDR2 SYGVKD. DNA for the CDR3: TGTGCCATCAGTGACATAGCGGGGGGGCGAAGTAATGAGCAGTTCTTC. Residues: CAISDIAGGRSNEQFF.

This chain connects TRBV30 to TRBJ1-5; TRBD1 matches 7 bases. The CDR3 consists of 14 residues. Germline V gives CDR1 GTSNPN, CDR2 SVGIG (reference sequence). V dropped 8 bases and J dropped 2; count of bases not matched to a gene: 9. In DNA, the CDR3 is TGTGCCGCGGCCTGGGACAGCGGCAATCAGCCCCAGCATTTT. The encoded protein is CAAAWDSGNQPQHF.

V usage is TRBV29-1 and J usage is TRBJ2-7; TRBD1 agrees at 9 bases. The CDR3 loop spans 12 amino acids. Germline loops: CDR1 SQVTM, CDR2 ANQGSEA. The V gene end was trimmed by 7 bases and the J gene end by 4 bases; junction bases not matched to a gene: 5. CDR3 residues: CSAGQGLYEQYF. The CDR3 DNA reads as TGCAGCGCAGGACAGGGGCTTTACGAGCAGTACTTC.

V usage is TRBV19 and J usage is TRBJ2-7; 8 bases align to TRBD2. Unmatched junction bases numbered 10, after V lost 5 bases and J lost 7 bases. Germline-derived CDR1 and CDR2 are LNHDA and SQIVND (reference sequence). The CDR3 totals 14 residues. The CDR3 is CASSATGGPREQYF. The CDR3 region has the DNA TGTGCCAGTAGTGCCACGGGGGGGCCGCGAGAGCAGTACTTC. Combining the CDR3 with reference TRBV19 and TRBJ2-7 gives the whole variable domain DGGITQSPKYLFRKEGQNVTLSCEQNLNHDAMYWYRQDPGQGLRLIYYSQIVNDFQKGDIAEGYSVSREKKESFPLTVTSAQKNPTAFYLCASSATGGPREQYFGPGTRLTVT.

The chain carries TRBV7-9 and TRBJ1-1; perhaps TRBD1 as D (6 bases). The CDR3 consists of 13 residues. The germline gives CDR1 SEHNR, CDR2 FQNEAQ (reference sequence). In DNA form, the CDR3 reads TGTGCAAGCGGACAGCTATCGAACACTGAAGCTTTCTTT. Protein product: CASGQLSNTEAFF.

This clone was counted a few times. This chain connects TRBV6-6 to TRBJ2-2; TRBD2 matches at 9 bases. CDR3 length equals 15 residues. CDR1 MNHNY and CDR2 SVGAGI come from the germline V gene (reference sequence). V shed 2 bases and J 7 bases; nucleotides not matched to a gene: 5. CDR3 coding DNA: TGTGCCAGCAGTTACGGGACTAGCTCGGGCGGGGAGCTGTTTTTT. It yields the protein CASSYGTSSGGELFF.

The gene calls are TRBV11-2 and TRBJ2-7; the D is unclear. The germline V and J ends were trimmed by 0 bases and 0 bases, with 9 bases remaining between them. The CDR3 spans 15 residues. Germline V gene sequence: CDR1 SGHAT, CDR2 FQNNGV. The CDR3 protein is CASSLDLTVSYEQYF. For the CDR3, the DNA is TGTGCCAGCAGCTTAGACTTGACCGTCTCCTACGAGCAGTACTTC. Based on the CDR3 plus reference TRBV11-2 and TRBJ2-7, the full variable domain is EAGVAQSPRYKIIEKRQSVAFWCNPISGHATLYWYQQILGQGPKLLIQFQNNGVVDDSQLPKDRFSAERLKGVDSTLKIQPAKLEDSAVYLCASSLDLTVSYEQYFGPGTRLTVT.

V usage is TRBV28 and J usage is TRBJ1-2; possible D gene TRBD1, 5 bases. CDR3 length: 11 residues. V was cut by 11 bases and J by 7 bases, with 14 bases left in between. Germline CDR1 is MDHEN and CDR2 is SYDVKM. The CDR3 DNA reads TGTGCCGCTGGCCGAGGGGCTGGCTACACCTTC. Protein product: CAAGRGAGYTF.

CDR3: CASQRVSGANVLTF. The CDR3 DNA sequence: TGTGCCAGTCAAAGGGTTTCTGGGGCCAACGTCCTGACTTTC. This rearrangement joins TRBV19 to TRBJ2-6; D call uncertain. V lost 8 bases, J lost 1 base, and 9 bases lay in between. The CDR3 runs to 14 residues. The V gene's germline CDR1 is LNHDA and CDR2 SQIVND (reference sequence).

CDR3 coding DNA: TGTGCCAGCAGCTCCCTGGGGGCCTCTAATGAAAAACTGTTTTTT. This encodes CASSSLGASNEKLFF. The V and J genes are TRBV7-2 and TRBJ1-4; D might be TRBD1 (6 bases). Trimming stripped 4 bases from V and 3 bases from J, with 12 bases between. Germline V gene sequence: CDR1 SGHTA, CDR2 FQGNSA. The CDR3 runs 15 residues.

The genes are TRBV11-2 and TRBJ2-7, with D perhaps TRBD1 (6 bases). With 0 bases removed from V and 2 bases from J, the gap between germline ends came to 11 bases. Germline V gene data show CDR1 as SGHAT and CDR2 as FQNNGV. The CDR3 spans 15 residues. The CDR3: CASSLEPGAAYEQYF. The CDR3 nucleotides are TGTGCCAGCAGCTTAGAACCAGGGGCTGCCTACGAGCAGTACTTC.

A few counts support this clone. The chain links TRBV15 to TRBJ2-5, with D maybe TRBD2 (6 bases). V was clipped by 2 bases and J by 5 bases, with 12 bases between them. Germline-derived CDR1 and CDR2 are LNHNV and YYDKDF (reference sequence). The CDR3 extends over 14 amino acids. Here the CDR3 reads CATSRSTAGETQYF. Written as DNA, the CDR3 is TGTGCCACCAGCAGATCGACTGCGGGGGAGACCCAGTACTTC. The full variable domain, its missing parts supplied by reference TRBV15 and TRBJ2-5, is DAMVIQNPRYQVTQFGKPVTLSCSQTLNHNVMYWYQQKSSQAPKLLFHYYDKDFNNEADTPDNFQSRRPNTSFCFLDIRSPGLGDTAMYLCATSRSTAGETQYFGPGTRLLVL.

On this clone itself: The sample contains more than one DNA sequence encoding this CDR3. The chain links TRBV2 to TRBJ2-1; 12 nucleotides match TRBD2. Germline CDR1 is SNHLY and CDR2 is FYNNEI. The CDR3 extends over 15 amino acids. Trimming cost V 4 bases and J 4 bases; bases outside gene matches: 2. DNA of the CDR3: TGTGCCAGCAGTGTGACTAGCGGGGGTTACAATGAGCAGTTCTTC. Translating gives CASSVTSGGYNEQFF.

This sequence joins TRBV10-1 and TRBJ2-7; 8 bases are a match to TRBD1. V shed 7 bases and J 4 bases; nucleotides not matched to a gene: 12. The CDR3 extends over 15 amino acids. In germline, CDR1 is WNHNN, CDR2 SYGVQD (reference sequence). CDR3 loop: CASIPGQGPLYEQYF. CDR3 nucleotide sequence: TGCGCCAGCATTCCTGGACAGGGCCCGCTGTACGAGCAGTACTTC.

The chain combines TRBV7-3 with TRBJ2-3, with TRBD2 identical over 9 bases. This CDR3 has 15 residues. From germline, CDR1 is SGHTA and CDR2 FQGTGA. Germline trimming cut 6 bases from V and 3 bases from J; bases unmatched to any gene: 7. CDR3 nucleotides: TGTGCCAGCAGTAGGGGGCTAGCGGGAACAGATACGCAGTATTTT. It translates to CASSRGLAGTDTQYF.

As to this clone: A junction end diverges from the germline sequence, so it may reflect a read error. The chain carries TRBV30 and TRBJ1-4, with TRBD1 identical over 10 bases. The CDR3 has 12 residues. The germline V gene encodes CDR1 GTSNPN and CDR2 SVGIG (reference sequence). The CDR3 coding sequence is TGTGCCTGGAGTAGACAGGGGGCCCCCCTTAACTTT. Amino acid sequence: CAWSRQGAPLNF.

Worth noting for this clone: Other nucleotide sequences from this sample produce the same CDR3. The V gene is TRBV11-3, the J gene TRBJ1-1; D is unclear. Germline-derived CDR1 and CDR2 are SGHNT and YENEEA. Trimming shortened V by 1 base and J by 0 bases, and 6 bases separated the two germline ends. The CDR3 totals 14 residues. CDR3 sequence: CASSLGGMNTEAFF. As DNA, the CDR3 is TGTGCCAGCAGCTTAGGGGGAATGAACACTGAAGCTTTCTTT.

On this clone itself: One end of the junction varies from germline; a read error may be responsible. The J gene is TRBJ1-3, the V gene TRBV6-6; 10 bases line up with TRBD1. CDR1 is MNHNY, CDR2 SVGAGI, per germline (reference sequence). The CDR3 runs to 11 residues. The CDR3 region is CASSQGTGEDF. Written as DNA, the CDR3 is TGTGCCAGCAGTCAGGGGACAGGGGAGGATTTT.

The CDR3 DNA follows: TGTGCCATCAGTGGACGGACGAACAATGAGCAGTTCTTC. It codes for CAISGRTNNEQFF. The chain links TRBV10-3 to TRBJ2-1; no reliable D call. Trimming removed 4 bases from V and 5 bases from J, with 9 bases in between. From germline, CDR1 is ENHRY and CDR2 SYGVKD. This CDR3 is 13 amino acids long.

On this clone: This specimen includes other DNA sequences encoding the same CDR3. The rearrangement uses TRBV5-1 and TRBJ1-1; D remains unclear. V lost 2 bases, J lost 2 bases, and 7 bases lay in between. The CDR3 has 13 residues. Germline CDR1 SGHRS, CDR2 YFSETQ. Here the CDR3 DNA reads TGCGCCAGCAGCTTCGGGGAAAACACTGAAGCTTTCTTT. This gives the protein CASSFGENTEAFF.

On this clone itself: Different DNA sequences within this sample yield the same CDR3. CDR3 in DNA: TGTGCCAGCAGCTCCGGACCTTCCGGGGAGACCCAGTACTTC. It yields the protein CASSSGPSGETQYF. The chain joins TRBV7-2 to TRBJ2-5; D unresolved. This CDR3 comprises 14 residues. The germline V gene has CDR1 SGHTA and CDR2 FQGNSA. V was trimmed by 4 bases and J by 5 bases, leaving 14 bases between them.

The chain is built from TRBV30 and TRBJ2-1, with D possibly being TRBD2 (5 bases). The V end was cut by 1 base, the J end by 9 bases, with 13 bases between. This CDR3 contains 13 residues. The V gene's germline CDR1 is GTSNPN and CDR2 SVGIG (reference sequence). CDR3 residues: CAWSAKRKGEQFF. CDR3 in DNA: TGTGCCTGGAGTGCTAAGCGGAAGGGTGAGCAGTTCTTC.